This T cell receptor beta chain originates from a study of blood T cell repertoires in COVID-19. Authors' processing steps: Amplification with reference gene primers provided the estimates of nucleated cell counts. Sequencing used immunoSEQ multiplex PCR; TCRdb keeps in-frame clones, though not all of them. The D gene and trimming were derived from the DNA, and the V and J assignments and clone size from that table. The sample lists about 150,000 clones, around 84% occurring once. Trimming pared 3 bases from V and 6 bases from J, leaving 9 bases between. CDR3 length: 11 amino acids. Germline V gene sequence: CDR1 DFQATT, CDR2 SNEGSKA (reference sequence).

The V gene is TRBV20-1, the J gene TRBJ2-7, with D possibly matching TRBD2 (6 bases). Sequenced material: peripheral blood. This clonotype was sampled from a human donor in a cohort sampled during active COVID-19. This chain's CDR3 is CSASLGGEQYF. The DNA of the CDR3 is TGCAGTGCTAGTCTGGGGGGCGAGCAGTACTTC.